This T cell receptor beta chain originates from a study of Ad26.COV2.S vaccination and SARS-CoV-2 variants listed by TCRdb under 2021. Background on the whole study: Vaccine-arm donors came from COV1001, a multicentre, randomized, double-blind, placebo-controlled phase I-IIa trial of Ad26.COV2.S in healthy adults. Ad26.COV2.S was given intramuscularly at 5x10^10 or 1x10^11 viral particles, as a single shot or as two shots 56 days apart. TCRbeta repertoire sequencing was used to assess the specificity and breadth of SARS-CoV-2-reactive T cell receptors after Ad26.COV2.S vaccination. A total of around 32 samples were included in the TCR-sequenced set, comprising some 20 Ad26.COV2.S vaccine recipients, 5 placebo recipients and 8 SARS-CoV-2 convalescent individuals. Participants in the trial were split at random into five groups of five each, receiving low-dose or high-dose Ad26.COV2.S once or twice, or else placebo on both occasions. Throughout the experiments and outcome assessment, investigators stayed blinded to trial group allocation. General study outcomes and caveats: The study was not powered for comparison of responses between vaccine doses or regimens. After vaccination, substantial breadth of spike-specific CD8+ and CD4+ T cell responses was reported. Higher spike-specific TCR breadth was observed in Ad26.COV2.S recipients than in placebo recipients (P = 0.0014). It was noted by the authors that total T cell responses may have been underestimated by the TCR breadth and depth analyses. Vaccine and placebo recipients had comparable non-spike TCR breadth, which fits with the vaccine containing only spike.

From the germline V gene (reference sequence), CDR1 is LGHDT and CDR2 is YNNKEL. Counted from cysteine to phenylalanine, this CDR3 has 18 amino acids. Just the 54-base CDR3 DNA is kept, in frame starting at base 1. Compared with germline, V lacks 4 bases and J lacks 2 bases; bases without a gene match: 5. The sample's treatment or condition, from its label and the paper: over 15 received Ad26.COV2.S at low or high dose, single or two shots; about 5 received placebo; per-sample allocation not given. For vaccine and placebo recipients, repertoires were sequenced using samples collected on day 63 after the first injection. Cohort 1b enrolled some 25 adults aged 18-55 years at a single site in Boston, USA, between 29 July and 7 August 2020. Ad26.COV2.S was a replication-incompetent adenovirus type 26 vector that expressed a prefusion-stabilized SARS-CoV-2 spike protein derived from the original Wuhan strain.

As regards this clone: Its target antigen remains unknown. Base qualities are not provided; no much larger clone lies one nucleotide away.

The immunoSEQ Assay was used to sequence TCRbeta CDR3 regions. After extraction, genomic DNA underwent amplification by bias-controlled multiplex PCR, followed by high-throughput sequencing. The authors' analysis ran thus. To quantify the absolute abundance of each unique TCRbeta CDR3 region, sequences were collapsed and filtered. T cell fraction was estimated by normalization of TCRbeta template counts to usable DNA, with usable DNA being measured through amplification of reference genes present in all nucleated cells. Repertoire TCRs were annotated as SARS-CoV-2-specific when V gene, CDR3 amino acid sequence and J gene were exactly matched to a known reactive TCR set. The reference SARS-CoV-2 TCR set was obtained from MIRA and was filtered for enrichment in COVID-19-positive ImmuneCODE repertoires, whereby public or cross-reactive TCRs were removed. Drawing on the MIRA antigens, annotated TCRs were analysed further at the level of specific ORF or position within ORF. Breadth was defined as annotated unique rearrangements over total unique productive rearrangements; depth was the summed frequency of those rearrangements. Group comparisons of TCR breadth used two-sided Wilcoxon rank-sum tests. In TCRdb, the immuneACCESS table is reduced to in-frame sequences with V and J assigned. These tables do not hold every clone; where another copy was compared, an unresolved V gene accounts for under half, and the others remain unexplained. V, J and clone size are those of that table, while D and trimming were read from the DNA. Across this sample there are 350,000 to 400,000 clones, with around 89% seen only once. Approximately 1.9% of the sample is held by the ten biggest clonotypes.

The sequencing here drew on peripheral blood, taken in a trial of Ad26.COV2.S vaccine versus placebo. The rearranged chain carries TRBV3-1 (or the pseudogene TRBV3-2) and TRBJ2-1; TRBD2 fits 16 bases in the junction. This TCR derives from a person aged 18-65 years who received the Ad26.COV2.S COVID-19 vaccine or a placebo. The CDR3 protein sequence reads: CASSPGLAGGGTYNEQFF. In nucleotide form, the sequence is TGTGCCAGCAGCCCGGGACTAGCGGGAGGGGGGACCTACAATGAGCAGTTCTTC.